The 9 T cell receptor beta chains listed next were all sequenced from one sample in a study of vaccination and CD4 T cells after COVID-19. Sample treatment: approximately 9-day PBMC culture with coronavirus spike peptide pools or control peptides (ViraFEST assay). Once obtained from cultured CD4+ T cells, the DNA was sequenced using the Oncomine TCR Beta short-read assay. MiXCR, run by TCRdb on the PCR reads, gives a single entry per CDR3 protein. Here the sample spans 11,000 or so distinct CDR3 sequences, approximately 61% being singletons. Antigens for these TCRs are unknown. The specimen was CD4+ T cells from blood, cultured in vitro. The origin of the receptors is a human donor who had recovered from COVID-19.

The gene calls are TRBV19 and TRBJ1-2; no clear D gene. This CDR3 region has 12 residues. Germline V lookup: CDR1 LNHDA, CDR2 SQIVND (reference sequence). The V end lost 6 bases, the J end lost 4 bases, and 9 bases lay between the germline ends. The CDR3 reads CASSGGLYGYTF. The CDR3 coding sequence is TGTGCCAGTAGCGGAGGGCTCTATGGCTACACCTTC. The entire variable domain, with the rest obtained from reference TRBV19 and TRBJ1-2, is as follows: DGGITQSPKYLFRKEGQNVTLSCEQNLNHDAMYWYRQDPGQGLRLIYYSQIVNDFQKGDIAEGYSVSREKKESFPLTVTSAQKNPTAFYLCASSGGLYGYTFGSGTRLTVV.

The gene calls are TRBV2 and TRBJ2-1; D could derive from TRBD1 or TRBD2 (5 bases each). Trimming removed 2 bases from V and 3 bases from J, with 8 bases in between. Germline loops: CDR1 SNHLY, CDR2 FYNNEI. CDR3 length: 14 amino acids. The CDR3 is CASSERDDYNEQFF. CDR3 sequence (DNA): TGTGCCAGCAGTGAACGGGACGACTACAATGAGCAGTTCTTC.

In this sample, this clonotype turned up once. The chain is built from TRBV12-3 or TRBV12-4 and TRBJ2-5; perhaps TRBD2 as D (6 bases). The CDR3 sequence is 13 residues long. The V end was cut by 6 bases, the J end by 1 base, with 9 bases between. CDR3 nucleotides: TGTGCCAGCAGCCGGGACTTCCAAGAGACCCAGTACTTC. This translates into CASSRDFQETQYF.

This rearrangement joins TRBV7-8 to TRBJ2-1; D is undetermined. CDR1 is SGHVS, CDR2 FQNEAQ, per germline. V gave up 8 bases and J gave up 5 bases, with 10 bases separating them. The CDR3 sequence is 12 residues long. The CDR3 DNA reads as TGTGCCAGCTCCGCCCCACACAATGAGCAGTTCTTC. Protein sequence: CASSAPHNEQFF.

In its sample, this clonotype was seen a few times. This chain connects TRBV11-3 to TRBJ2-3; D gene unclear. The CDR3 is 14 residues long. Trimming left V 5 bases short and J 2 bases short, with 11 bases between. Looked up from germline, CDR1 is SGHNT and CDR2 is YENEEA. CDR3 DNA sequence: TGTGCCAGCAGCCCCTCTCGACACACAGATACGCAGTATTTT. It yields the protein CASSPSRHTDTQYF.

The V gene is TRBV20-1, the J gene TRBJ1-2, with 9 bases that match TRBD1. The V and J ends lost 3 bases and 4 bases, in that order; junction bases with no gene match: 0. Germline V gene data show CDR1 as DFQATT and CDR2 as SNEGSKA (reference sequence). CDR3 length equals 12 residues. The CDR3 DNA reads as TGCAGTGCTAGGGGACAGGGCTATGGCTACACCTTC. Its translation: CSARGQGYGYTF.

CDR3 sequence (DNA): TGTGCCAGCAGCAAACAGGGGGAAAACACTGAAGCTTTCTTT. Translated, it gives CASSKQGENTEAFF. The chain carries TRBV7-6 and TRBJ1-1, with 8 bases aligning to TRBD1. The V and J ends lost 5 bases and 2 bases, in that order; junction bases with no gene match: 4. The CDR3 totals 14 residues. CDR1 SGHVS and CDR2 FNYEAQ come from the germline V gene.

This chain joins TRBV2 and TRBJ2-5, with TRBD2 identical over 13 bases. The V segment lost 4 bases and the J segment 8 bases; nucleotides outside the gene matches: 4. The CDR3 contains 14 residues. Germline V CDR1 and CDR2: SNHLY, FYNNEI. CDR3 sequence: CASSVGLAGDTQYF. DNA for the CDR3: TGTGCCAGCAGTGTAGGACTAGCGGGGGATACCCAGTACTTC.

The chain carries TRBV19 and TRBJ1-6, with D hard to call. The CDR3 has 12 amino acids. V was trimmed by 8 bases and J by 6 bases, leaving 8 bases between them. Germline CDR1 is LNHDA and CDR2 is SQIVND (reference sequence). CDR3 region: CASRTGNSPLHF. CDR3 nucleotide sequence: TGTGCCAGTCGGACGGGTAATTCACCCCTCCACTTT. Supplemented by reference TRBV19 and TRBJ1-6, the full variable domain reads DGGITQSPKYLFRKEGQNVTLSCEQNLNHDAMYWYRQDPGQGLRLIYYSQIVNDFQKGDIAEGYSVSREKKESFPLTVTSAQKNPTAFYLCASRTGNSPLHFGNGTRLTVT.